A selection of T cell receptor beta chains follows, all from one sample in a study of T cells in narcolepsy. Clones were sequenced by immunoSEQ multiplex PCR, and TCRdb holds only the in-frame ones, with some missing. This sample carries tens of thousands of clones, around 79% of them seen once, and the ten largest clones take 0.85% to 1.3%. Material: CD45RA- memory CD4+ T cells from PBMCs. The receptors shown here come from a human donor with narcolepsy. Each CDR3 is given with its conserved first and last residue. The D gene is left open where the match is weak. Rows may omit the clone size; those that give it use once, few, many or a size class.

CASSLPRTSGRVVSYEQYF	TGTGCCAGCAGTTTACCCCGGACTAGCGGGAGAGTGGTCTCCTACGAGCAGTACTTC	TRBV28	TRBJ2-7	.	TRBD2	19
CAISETSGAYNEQFF	TGTGCCATCAGTGAGACTAGCGGAGCCTACAATGAGCAGTTCTTC	TRBV10-3	TRBJ2-1	.	TRBD2	15
CASSLGYQPQHF	TGTGCCAGCAGTTTGGGGTATCAGCCCCAGCATTTT	TRBV28	TRBJ1-5	.	.	12
CASSHRGDPQYF	TGTGCCAGTAGCCATAGAGGGGATCCGCAGTATTTT	TRBV19	TRBJ2-3	.	.	12
CASSTGTVPTGELFF	TGTGCCAGCAGCACCGGGACCGTGCCCACCGGGGAGCTGTTTTTT	TRBV5-4	TRBJ2-2	once	.	15
CASSLGGRANEQYF	TGCGCCAGCAGCTTGGGCGGCAGGGCCAACGAGCAGTACTTC	TRBV5-1	TRBJ2-7	.	.	14
CASSTSGRATEQFF	TGTGCCAGCAGCACTAGCGGGAGGGCCACCGAGCAGTTCTTC	TRBV28	TRBJ2-1	.	TRBD2	14
CASSLSSYEQYF	TGTGCCAGCAGCCTTAGCTCCTACGAGCAGTACTTC	TRBV7-2	TRBJ2-7	.	.	12
CASGTEVNTEAFF	TGCGCCAGCGGGACAGAGGTGAACACTGAAGCTTTCTTT	TRBV5-1	TRBJ1-1	.	TRBD1	13
CASSPWGGGANTEAFF	TGTGCCAGCAGCCCCTGGGGAGGGGGCGCGAACACTGAAGCTTTCTTT	TRBV7-9	TRBJ1-1	.	TRBD1	16